This entry concerns a single T cell receptor (beta chain). Enrolment of Seattle patients took place during active infection, and they were followed longitudinally. Per the original data handling: Counts of nucleated cells, estimated from reference gene primer amplification, were obtained. Repertoires were generated with immunoSEQ multiplex PCR, while TCRdb's copy carries only in-frame clones and drops some. That table supplies the V and J calls and clone size; D and trimming were determined from the DNA. The table lists around 180,000 clones, approximately 87% of them singletons, with around a sixth in the top ten. This sample stems from a study of blood T cell repertoires in COVID-19. Study context: There were acute and convalescent COVID-19 samples, and they came from the United States, Italy and Spain.

Germline CDR1 reads SGDLS; CDR2 reads YYNGEE. The ends were cut back, 0 bases at V and 0 bases at J, with 9 bases in the middle. This CDR3 is 15 amino acids long. The sequence was collected from a person in their 70s with COVID-19, enrolled during active disease. The sequenced sample was peripheral blood. The rearrangement joins TRBV9 to TRBJ1-2; D unresolved. In nucleotides, the CDR3 is TGTGCCAGCAGCGTAGACAGAACCGCTAACTATGGCTACACCTTC. Amino acids: CASSVDRTANYGYTF.